This TCR beta chain was profiled in a study of immune characterization of retroperitoneal liposarcoma. In its sample, this clonotype ranks as medium-sized. TCRdb redid the calling of the PCR reads with MiXCR, one entry per CDR3 protein. This table has several thousand distinct CDR3 sequences, nearly 45% appearing once. V dropped 5 bases and J dropped 13; count of bases not matched to a gene: 19. Germline CDR1 and CDR2: SGHTA and FQGNSA. The length of the CDR3 is 17 residues. The chain carries TRBV7-2 and TRBJ2-1; 11 bases map to TRBD2. Material for sequencing was tumor tissue. This TCR was sampled from a male donor with retroperitoneal liposarcoma. The DNA of the CDR3 is TGTGCCAGCAGCGACGTAGCGGGAGGGCTTCAAGGAGAGACCCAGTTCTTC. This encodes CASSDVAGGLQGETQFF.